Listed below are T cell receptor beta chains from one sample, sequenced in a study of Graves' ophthalmopathy and Graves' hyperthyroidism. TCRdb reprocessed the multiplex PCR reads with MiXCR, giving one entry per CDR3 protein. The data contain about 620,000 distinct CDR3 sequences, about 20% of them singletons. The specimen was peripheral blood. The receptor set was obtained from a woman aged 18-29 years with stable Graves' hyperthyroidism. Some clones in this sample may be carry-over from other donors' samples. Both conserved end residues are part of each CDR3. A D gene is named only where the DNA matches it firmly. A row's size may be missing; if present it is once, few, many or a size class.

TRBJ1-3 | TRBV7-2 | NA | NA | TGTGCCAGCAGCTTAGCGCAGGCAAGCTCTGGAAACACCATATATTTT | CASSLAQASSGNTIYF
TRBJ2-7 | TRBV7-2 | NA | NA | TGTGCCAGCAGCTTAGGCGGGGGCGTCGACTACGAGCAGTACTTC | CASSLGGGVDYEQYF
TRBJ1-2 | TRBV27 | NA | few | TGTGCCAGCTCCGAAGAGAGGAGCTATGGCTACACCTTC | CASSEERSYGYTF
TRBJ2-2 | TRBV4-2 | TRBD2 | NA | TGTGCCAGCAGCCAAGGCGGGCTAGCGGGGAATCCCACCGGGGAGCTGTTTTTT | CASSQGGLAGNPTGELFF
TRBJ1-1 | TRBV6-1 | NA | NA | TGTGCCAGCAGTGAACAGAAGTCAGGGAGCACTGAAGCTTTCTTT | CASSEQKSGSTEAFF
TRBJ1-2 | TRBV19 | NA | once | TGTGCCAGTAGTATTCTGGGGCAGGGGCGCCTGGGAACCTATGGCTACACCTTC | CASSILGQGRLGTYGYTF
TRBJ1-2 | TRBV29-1 | NA | many | TGCAGTCCCGGGACCTCCTTCCAAGCTTCTAACTATGGCTACACCTTC | CSPGTSFQASNYGYTF
TRBJ2-5 | TRBV7-2 | NA | many | TGTGCCAGCAGCTTAGGACAGTTCAGCTTCCAAGAGACCCAGTACTTC | CASSLGQFSFQETQYF
TRBJ2-7 | TRBV19 | NA | NA | TGTGCCAGTATCCGGGTGGGGGGCTACGAGCAGTACTTC | CASIRVGGYEQYF
TRBJ2-5 | TRBV7-8 | NA | many | TGTGCCAGCAGCTTTCTAGGGGTAGGGGAGACCCAGTACTTC | CASSFLGVGETQYF
TRBJ2-7 | TRBV6-1 | TRBD1 | many | TGTGCCAGCAGCCACCGGGACAGGGGGGACGAGCAGTACTTC | CASSHRDRGDEQYF
TRBJ2-5 | TRBV10-3 | NA | NA | TGTGCCATCAGTGACAGGGGCGCGTACCAAGAGACCCAGTACTTC | CAISDRGAYQETQYF
TRBJ2-2 | TRBV30 | NA | many | TGTGCCTGGAGGGGCGGACAACGGAACACCGGGGAGCTGTTTTTT | CAWRGGQRNTGELFF
TRBJ2-7 | TRBV19 | NA | few | TGTGCCAGTAGTATAGGCGGAGGGTTCTACGAGCAGTACTTC | CASSIGGGFYEQYF
TRBJ2-5 | TRBV20-1 | TRBD2 | many | TGCAGTGCTAGAGAGGCTAGCGGGGGGCGGAGGCAAGAGACCCAGTACTTC | CSAREASGGRRQETQYF
TRBJ1-2 | TRBV12-3/TRBV12-4 | TRBD1 | many | TGTGCCAGCAGACCTAGGACAGGGGCGTTTGGCGGCTACACCTTC | CASRPRTGAFGGYTF
TRBJ1-2 | TRBV5-1 | NA | many | TGCGCCAGCAGCTACGCGACCGACAGGAACTATGGCTACACCTTC | CASSYATDRNYGYTF
TRBJ1-2 | TRBV12-3/TRBV12-4 | NA | NA | TGTGCCAGCCGCCCGTGGGTGGAGTATGGCTACACCTTC | CASRPWVEYGYTF
TRBJ1-2 | TRBV12-3/TRBV12-4 | NA | NA | TGTGCCAGCAGTTTCCAGGGGCGCGATGGCTACACCTTC | CASSFQGRDGYTF
TRBJ2-4 | TRBV20-1 | NA | NA | TGCAGTGCCCAGGGACAAGTGATAAAAAACATTCAGTACTTC | CSAQGQVIKNIQYF
TRBJ1-2 | TRBV11-2 | NA | NA | TGTGCCAGCAGCTGGCTGCAGGCGCATGGGCTCAACTATGGCTACACCTTC | CASSWLQAHGLNYGYTF
TRBJ1-2 | TRBV20-1 | NA | many | TGTAGAGCTGGGGAACCCAACTATGGCTACACCTTC | CRAGEPNYGYTF
TRBJ1-6 | TRBV6-5 | NA | few | TGTGCCAGCAGTTACTCGAGCTTGGAGAGCTCCTATAATTCACCCCTCCACTTT | CASSYSSLESSYNSPLHF
TRBJ2-4 | TRBV6-1 | NA | many | TGTGCCAGCAGTGAAGAATGGGAAGGAGCCAAAAACATTCAGTACTTC | CASSEEWEGAKNIQYF
TRBJ1-6 | TRBV5-1 | TRBD1 | many | TGCGCCAGCACCACCGGGACAGCCGATTCACCCCTCCACTTT | CASTTGTADSPLHF
TRBJ2-7 | TRBV7-2 | NA | few | TGTGCCAGCAGCGTCCGGGACACCAACCTTTCACCGCAGTACTTC | CASSVRDTNLSPQYF
TRBJ1-6 | TRBV4-2 | NA | many | TGTGCCAGCAGCCAAGTTTGGCAGGAGAATTCACCCCTCCACTTT | CASSQVWQENSPLHF
TRBJ1-1 | TRBV29-1 | TRBD1 | many | TGCAGCGTTGAAGGACAGGGGGCGAAAGCTGAAGCTTTCTTT | CSVEGQGAKAEAFF
TRBJ1-3 | TRBV25-1 | NA | many | TGTGCCAGCAGTGACGCAGGGGCCGGAAACACCATATATTTT | CASSDAGAGNTIYF
TRBJ1-3 | TRBV6-5 | NA | many | TGTGCCAGCAGTCAGGGGTGGCACTCTGGAAACACCATATATTTT | CASSQGWHSGNTIYF
TRBJ2-7 | TRBV19 | NA | many | TGTGCCAGTAGTTCGACCAGGGTTACGGGCGAGCAGTACTTC | CASSSTRVTGEQYF
TRBJ2-7 | TRBV15 | NA | many | TGTGCCACCAGCAGAGATAGGCTGGACTACGAGCAGTACTTC | CATSRDRLDYEQYF
TRBJ1-3 | TRBV20-1 | NA | many | TGCAGTGCTAGAGGGGGGCGCGGAACTGGAAACACCATATATTTT | CSARGGRGTGNTIYF
TRBJ1-2 | TRBV12-3/TRBV12-4 | NA | few | TGTGCCAGCAGTCTTGAAACAGGGTATGGCTACACCTTC | CASSLETGYGYTF
TRBJ1-1 | TRBV2 | NA | few | TGTGCCAGCAGCCTTACCCCCTGGAAAGCTTTCTTT | CASSLTPWKAFF
TRBJ1-1 | TRBV29-1 | TRBD1 | few | TGCAGCGCCCCAGGGGGGGGGATGAACACTGAAGCTTTCTTT | CSAPGGGMNTEAFF
TRBJ1-2 | TRBV30 | NA | many | TGTGCCTGGAGTGTAGGGGGGCACGTCGGCTACACCTTC | CAWSVGGHVGYTF
TRBJ2-2 | TRBV6-5 | NA | many | TGTGCCAGCAGTTTGGGGATAGGCCGAGGAACCGGGGAGCTGTTTTTT | CASSLGIGRGTGELFF
TRBJ1-1 | TRBV5-1 | NA | many | TGCGCCAGCAGTTTGGACGGGCGTGTGAACACTGAAGCTTTCTTT | CASSLDGRVNTEAFF
TRBJ1-1 | TRBV20-1 | NA | NA | TGCAGTGCTATTTTCCCTCTGAACACTGAAGCTTTCTTT | CSAIFPLNTEAFF
TRBJ2-5 | TRBV20-1 | NA | NA | TGCAGTGCTAGCGACCCTATTTTCCGAAAGTACCAAGAGACCCAGTACTTC | CSASDPIFRKYQETQYF
TRBJ1-5 | TRBV5-1 | TRBD1 | many | TGCGCCAGCAGCTCTACGACAGGGACCAATCAGCCCCAGCATTTT | CASSSTTGTNQPQHF
TRBJ1-1 | TRBV20-1 | NA | many | TGCAGTGCTAGCTCTCGGGGTTCCCGGGGTTTCACTGAAGCTTTCTTT | CSASSRGSRGFTEAFF
TRBJ1-2 | TRBV20-1 | NA | many | TGCAGTGCTAGAGTAAGGTCTGGGTATGGCTACACCTTC | CSARVRSGYGYTF
TRBJ1-1 | TRBV12-3/TRBV12-4 | NA | many | TGTGCCAGCAGTTGGTTGGGGGGAAAAGAAGTGGAATCTGAAGCTTTCTTT | CASSWLGGKEVESEAFF
TRBJ2-7 | TRBV3-1 | NA | few | TGTGCCAGCAGCCAAAGGGGAGACAGGACCACCGAGCAGTACTTC | CASSQRGDRTTEQYF
TRBJ2-5 | TRBV11-2 | TRBD2 | few | TGTGCCAGCAGCTTAGGGATAGCGGGAGCGGGGGAGACCCAGTACTTC | CASSLGIAGAGETQYF
TRBJ2-7 | TRBV6-1 | TRBD1 | NA | TGTGCCAGCAGTCAGGGACAGGCGGGCGAGCAGTACTTC | CASSQGQAGEQYF
TRBJ2-4 | TRBV7-9 | TRBD1 | few | TGTGCCAGCAGCACGCGACAGGGGAACATTCAGTACTTC | CASSTRQGNIQYF
TRBJ2-7 | TRBV7-8 | NA | NA | TGTGCCAGCAGCCCCACCAGGACCGAGGACTACGAGCAGTACTTC | CASSPTRTEDYEQYF
TRBJ2-7 | TRBV6-1 | TRBD1 | many | TGTGCCAGCAGCCCCTTGGACAGGGGGTCCTACGAGCAGTACTTC | CASSPLDRGSYEQYF
TRBJ1-6 | TRBV7-9 | TRBD1 | many | TGTGCCAGCAGCGCCGGGACAGCCTATAATTCACCCCTCCACTTT | CASSAGTAYNSPLHF
TRBJ1-5 | TRBV12-3/TRBV12-4 | TRBD1 | NA | TGTGCCAGCAGTTATGGTGGACAGGGGGAGCCCCAGCATTTT | CASSYGGQGEPQHF
TRBJ1-1 | TRBV10-3 | NA | many | TGTGCCATCAGTGAGGGACAGCTCATGAACACTGAAGCTTTCTTT | CAISEGQLMNTEAFF
TRBJ1-3 | TRBV28 | TRBD1 | NA | TGTGCCAGCAGTCGAACGGACAGGGGTGTACGAAACACCATATATTTT | CASSRTDRGVRNTIYF